Shown below are 22 T cell receptor beta chains from a single sample sequenced in a study of control samples from healthy donors and cancer patients. Only in-frame clones appear in the TCRdb table, and some are missing; sequencing was by immunoSEQ multiplex PCR. The profile shows about 180,000 clones, around 90% of them singletons. Sequenced input: blood. Every receptor here comes from a woman in her 50s in good health.

The chain joins TRBV7-9 to TRBJ1-2; D remains ambiguous. Trimming cost V 5 bases and J 2 bases, with 12 bases left between them. This CDR3 has 14 amino acids. Germline CDR1 is SEHNR and CDR2 is FQNEAQ (reference sequence). Here the CDR3 DNA reads TGTGCCAGCAGCATTGGCGCCAGGAACTATGGCTACACCTTC. It specifies CASSIGARNYGYTF. Together with reference TRBV7-9 and TRBJ1-2, the CDR3 gives the full variable domain: DTGVSQNPRHKITKRGQNVTFRCDPISEHNRLYWYRQTLGQGPEFLTYFQNEAQLEKSRLLSDRFSAERPKGSFSTLEIQRTEQGDSAMYLCASSIGARNYGYTFGSGTRLTVV.

The chain combines TRBV24-1 with TRBJ2-1; 8 nucleotides line up with TRBD1. Trimming cost V 6 bases and J 5 bases; bases outside gene matches: 8. CDR3 length: 15 residues. CDR1 and CDR2 from the germline V gene are KGHDR and SFDVKD. For the CDR3, the DNA is TGTGCCACCAGTTCCGGACAGGGACATCACAATGAGCAGTTCTTC. Encoded protein: CATSSGQGHHNEQFF.

The V gene is TRBV6-5, the J gene TRBJ2-7; no definite D call. Germline assignment: CDR1 MNHEY and CDR2 SVGAGI. The length of the CDR3 is 14 residues. Trimming shortened V by 6 bases and J by 2 bases, and 14 bases separated the two germline ends. The CDR3 loop is CASSPRMSAYEQYF. DNA for the CDR3: TGTGCCAGCAGCCCCCGGATGTCCGCCTACGAGCAGTACTTC.

The chain recombines TRBV7-9 with TRBJ1-4; TRBD1 matches 7 bases. The length of the CDR3 is 15 residues. Germline CDR1 SEHNR, CDR2 FQNEAQ (reference sequence). The V gene end was trimmed by 4 bases and the J gene end by 5 bases; junction bases not matched to a gene: 7. Written as DNA, the CDR3 is TGTGCCAGCAGCTCACCGGGACAGATAAATGAAAAACTGTTTTTT. Encoded protein: CASSSPGQINEKLFF.

CDR3 DNA: TGTGCCAGCAGTTCTACCGGGAGAACCCTTGAAGCTTTCTTT. This gives the protein CASSSTGRTLEAFF. This rearrangement joins TRBV28 to TRBJ1-1, with unresolved D. Per germline, CDR1 MDHEN and CDR2 SYDVKM. V lost 4 bases and J lost 7, with 16 bases in between. This CDR3 has 14 amino acids.

The V call is TRBV4-1, the J call TRBJ1-2, with TRBD1 identical over 7 bases. CDR1 is MGHRA, CDR2 YSYEKL, per germline. The CDR3 is 15 residues long. V was clipped by 4 bases and J by 7 bases; unmatched bases: 12. The CDR3 protein is CASSRITGVLGGYTF. CDR3 coding DNA: TGCGCCAGCAGCCGCATTACAGGGGTTCTAGGTGGCTACACCTTC.

V gene TRBV28 combines with J gene TRBJ1-3; 7 bases are shared with TRBD1. The CDR3 contains 15 residues. V dropped 3 bases and J dropped 4; count of bases not matched to a gene: 6. Germline lookup yields CDR1 MDHEN and CDR2 SYDVKM. The CDR3 DNA follows: TGTGCCAGCAGTTTGAGGGGGCGCCCCGGAAACACCATATATTTT. Its translation is CASSLRGRPGNTIYF.

This chain uses TRBV19 with TRBJ1-5; TRBD1 matches at 7 bases. The ends lost 8 bases at V and 3 bases at J; junction bases unmatched: 19. The CDR3 contains 18 residues. In germline, CDR1 is LNHDA, CDR2 SQIVND (reference sequence). In nucleotides, the CDR3 is TGTGCCAGTCGGAATAAGCCCCGACAGGGTTGGTACAATCAGCCCCAGCATTTT. Protein sequence: CASRNKPRQGWYNQPQHF. Using reference TRBV19 and TRBJ1-5 for the parts outside the CDR3, the full variable domain is DGGITQSPKYLFRKEGQNVTLSCEQNLNHDAMYWYRQDPGQGLRLIYYSQIVNDFQKGDIAEGYSVSREKKESFPLTVTSAQKNPTAFYLCASRNKPRQGWYNQPQHFGDGTRLSIL.

This clone was found a few times. This CDR3 is CASSETRGLLNGYTF. Written as DNA, the CDR3 is TGTGCCAGCAGTGAAACTAGGGGACTCCTCAATGGCTACACCTTC. The rearrangement links TRBV2 to TRBJ1-2; a weak D match, TRBD1 (5 bases). V lost 2 bases and J lost 6, with 16 bases in between. The CDR3 sequence is 15 residues long. Per the germline V gene, CDR1 is SNHLY and CDR2 is FYNNEI.

In nucleotides, the CDR3 is TGTGCCAGCAGCTTAGCGGACATCGCCTATAATTCACCCCTCCACTTT. It codes for CASSLADIAYNSPLHF. The chain employs TRBV7-2 and TRBJ1-6; tentatively, D is TRBD1 (5 bases). Germline CDR1 is SGHTA and CDR2 is FQGNSA. The CDR3 covers 16 residues. Trimming removed 0 bases at V and 2 bases at J, with 8 bases between.

The CDR3 here is CASTKDRLVSPLHF. Here the CDR3 DNA reads TGTGCCAGCACGAAAGACAGACTGGTTTCACCCCTCCACTTT. The genes are TRBV3-1 (or the pseudogene TRBV3-2) and TRBJ1-6, with a tentative D call TRBD1 (5 bases). From germline, CDR1 is LGHDT and CDR2 YNNKEL (reference sequence). This CDR3 is 14 amino acids long. The V end was cut by 7 bases, the J end by 9 bases, with 16 bases between.

This clone occurred once. CDR3: CSVEDPTSGIMGDEQFF. CDR3 coding DNA: TGCAGCGTTGAAGATCCGACTAGCGGGATTATGGGCGATGAGCAGTTCTTC. This chain links TRBV29-1 with TRBJ2-1, with 11 nucleotides matching TRBD2. The CDR3 consists of 17 residues. Germline assignment: CDR1 SQVTM and CDR2 ANQGSEA. Trimming took 0 bases from V and 8 from J; bases not matched to a gene: 12.

The chain has TRBV24-1 and TRBJ2-1; 10 bases match TRBD2. This CDR3 is 16 amino acids long. CDR1 and CDR2 (germline): KGHDR, SFDVKD. V was pared by 1 base and J by 4 bases, with 3 bases of the junction left unmatched. The CDR3 DNA follows: TGTGCCACCAGTGATTTCTCTAGCGGGGGTTACAATGAGCAGTTCTTC. This codes for CATSDFSSGGYNEQFF.

V gene TRBV27 combines with J gene TRBJ1-6; TRBD1 matches 8 bases. This CDR3 region has 17 residues. CDR1 and CDR2 (germline): MNHEY, SMNVEV (reference sequence). V lost 4 bases and J lost 0; bases outside the gene matches: 5. CDR3 loop: CASSSRTGRSYNSPLHF. Here the CDR3 DNA reads TGTGCCAGCAGTTCGAGGACAGGGCGCTCCTATAATTCACCCCTCCACTTT.

This clone was seen only once. The chain joins TRBV28 to TRBJ2-1, with 8 bases identical to TRBD2. The V and J ends lost 6 bases and 5 bases, in that order; junction bases with no gene match: 9. The CDR3 is made up of 15 amino acids. CDR1 is MDHEN, CDR2 SYDVKM, per germline. The CDR3 region has the DNA TGTGCCAGCAGATTTGGCGGGGGGTTCCACAATGAGCAGTTCTTC. The encoded protein is CASRFGGGFHNEQFF. The full variable domain, rest sourced from reference TRBV28 and TRBJ2-1, is DVKVTQSSRYLVKRTGEKVFLECVQDMDHENMFWYRQDPGLGLRLIYFSYDVKMKEKGDIPEGYSVSREKKERFSLILESASTNQTSMYLCASRFGGGFHNEQFFGPGTRLTVL.

The chain employs TRBV18 and TRBJ2-1; tentative D call: TRBD1 (6 bases). The CDR3 spans 16 residues. Germline V gene sequence: CDR1 KGHSH, CDR2 LQKENI. Trimming took 1 base from V and 6 from J, leaving 16 bases between them. CDR3 sequence reads: CASSPQTGQGSNEQFF. The CDR3, as DNA: TGTGCCAGCTCACCACAGACAGGTCAAGGGTCCAATGAGCAGTTCTTC.

The chain combines TRBV6-4 with TRBJ1-1; 9 nucleotides agree with TRBD1. In germline, CDR1 is MRHNA, CDR2 SNTAGT. The trim removed 7 bases at V and 4 bases at J, leaving 7 bases unmatched. CDR3 length: 14 amino acids. DNA of the CDR3: TGTGCCAGCAAGCTACAGGGGGCGGCCACTGAAGCTTTCTTT. It translates to CASKLQGAATEAFF.

This clone appeared a few times. The chain uses TRBV6-2 or TRBV6-3 and TRBJ2-7; TRBD1 matches at 10 bases. V shed 5 bases, J shed 7 bases, and the junction held 5 bases outside the gene matches. This CDR3 is 13 amino acids long. Germline values: CDR1 MNHEY, CDR2 SVGEGT. The CDR3 loop reads CASSNGQGGEQYF. For the CDR3, the DNA is TGTGCCAGCAGTAACGGACAGGGGGGAGAGCAGTACTTC.

This rearrangement joins TRBV6-1 to TRBJ2-7, with 8 bases lining up with TRBD1. V gave up 3 bases and J gave up 6 bases; unmatched junction bases: 7. Germline V lookup: CDR1 MNHNS, CDR2 SASEGT. This CDR3 has 14 residues. CDR3 DNA sequence: TGTGCCAGCAGTGACAGGGGGCGAGGAGCCGAGCAGTACTTC. This codes for CASSDRGRGAEQYF.

J is TRBJ1-2 and V is TRBV20-1, with D unclear. CDR3 size: 16 residues. Trimming left V 3 bases short and J 1 base short, with 18 bases between. Looked up from germline, CDR1 is DFQATT and CDR2 is SNEGSKA (reference sequence). Here the CDR3 DNA reads TGCAGTGCTAGTACGGTCAGTCCCCTCTTTAACTATGGCTACACCTTC. It is translated as CSASTVSPLFNYGYTF.

V and J are TRBV5-1 and TRBJ1-6, with TRBD1 matching 10 bases. Germline loops: CDR1 SGHRS, CDR2 YFSETQ. J lost 0 bases, V lost 3 bases, and 6 bases had no gene match. The CDR3 has 18 residues. CDR3 nucleotide sequence: TGCGCCAGCAGCTCCGGGACAGGGGCGAGCTCCTATAATTCACCCCTCCACTTT. Its protein is CASSSGTGASSYNSPLHF.

The chain has TRBV19 and TRBJ1-5; 7 positions match TRBD1. The CDR3 is 16 amino acids. The V gene's germline CDR1 is LNHDA and CDR2 SQIVND (reference sequence). V dropped 7 bases and J dropped 5; count of bases not matched to a gene: 14. The CDR3 bases are TGTGCCAGTACCTCAAAATCGGGAGGGGGCTATCAGCCCCAGCATTTT. Its protein product is CASTSKSGGGYQPQHF.